This TCR beta chain was sequenced for a study of blood T cell repertoires in COVID-19. Study-level information: T cells, B-cell-depleted T cells, or PBMCs provided the cDNA or gDNA that served as material.

The germline CDR1 and CDR2 sequences are MDHEN and SYDVKM. V lost 5 bases and J 7 bases, leaving 9 bases between the germline ends. The CDR3 loop spans 12 amino acids. In the authors' workflow: Reference gene primer amplification gave estimated nucleated cell counts. Generated by immunoSEQ multiplex PCR, the TCRdb table keeps only in-frame clones and is missing some. That table furnishes V, J and clone size, whereas the DNA furnished D and trimming. The sample has around 200,000 clones; approximately 85% are singletons. This TCR derives from a man in his 60s with acute or convalescent COVID-19. Sequencing used peripheral blood. V usage is TRBV28 and J usage is TRBJ1-5; maybe TRBD1 (5 bases). CDR3 residues: CASSPGEQPQHF. CDR3 nucleotides: TGTGCCAGCAGTCCGGGGGAGCAGCCCCAGCATTTT.